This T cell receptor (beta chain) was observed in a study of T cell responses to AZD1222 COVID-19 vaccine. Remarks on this clone: The antigen remains unidentified.

Trimming removed 2 bases from V and 0 bases from J, with 9 bases in between. The CDR3 loop spans 15 amino acids. Germline V lookup: CDR1 SGHKS, CDR2 YYEKEE (reference sequence). TCRdb's copy holds only in-frame clones and misses some; the assay was immunoSEQ multiplex PCR. The sample holds 90,000 to 110,000 clones, around nine tenths seen once. General observations from the study: At study baseline, merely about 6 AZD1222 recipients were seropositive. Donors were largely white British and mainly female; clonal diversity was possibly underestimated.

The chain links TRBV5-5 to TRBJ1-5; no reliable D call. The material was peripheral blood, obtained on day 0 of AZD1222 vaccination. The sequence was collected from an adult in good health. CDR3 nucleotides: TGTGCCAGCAGCTTTTTGTCCGGTAGCAATCAGCCCCAGCATTTT. It yields the protein CASSFLSGSNQPQHF.